Presented here are 27 T cell receptor beta chains from one specimen sequenced in a study of naive CD8 T cells in extremely preterm neonates. Some clones are missing from TCRdb's copy, which holds only in-frame ones; the method was immunoSEQ multiplex PCR. Found here are about 5,100 clones, nearly 99% of them singletons; the top ten hold about 0.5%. Input material: naive CD8+ T cells from blood. The source is a human donor in good health.

The chain joins TRBV4-1 to TRBJ2-3; maybe TRBD2 (6 bases). In germline, CDR1 is MGHRA, CDR2 YSYEKL. This CDR3 contains 15 residues. Trimming cost V 4 bases and J 0 bases, with 11 bases left between them. The CDR3: CASSPGLSSTDTQYF. The CDR3 region has the DNA TGCGCCAGCAGCCCGGGACTTTCTAGCACAGATACGCAGTATTTT.

The chain has TRBV6-1 and TRBJ2-1; 8 bases fit TRBD2. CDR1 MNHNS and CDR2 SASEGT come from the germline V gene. Germline trimming cut 5 bases from V and 2 bases from J; bases unmatched to any gene: 5. The CDR3 spans 15 residues. CDR3 in DNA: TGTGCCAGCAGTACGGCTAGCGGGCCCTACAATGAGCAGTTCTTC. Its translation: CASSTASGPYNEQFF.

The rearrangement links TRBV27 to TRBJ2-1; 12 nucleotides match TRBD2. CDR3 length: 15 residues. Germline lookup yields CDR1 MNHEY and CDR2 SMNVEV (reference sequence). V lost 5 bases to trimming and J lost 1 base; unmatched junction nucleotides: 0. The CDR3 DNA reads as TGTGCCAGCAGTGGACTAGCGGGATCCTACAATGAGCAGTTCTTC. Translated, it gives CASSGLAGSYNEQFF.

This chain connects TRBV7-9 to TRBJ1-1; no clear D. The germline V and J ends were trimmed by 0 bases and 5 bases, with 4 bases remaining between them. The CDR3 sequence is 12 residues long. Germline V gives CDR1 SEHNR, CDR2 FQNEAQ (reference sequence). The CDR3: CASSLAGTEAFF. The CDR3 nucleotides read TGTGCCAGCAGCTTAGCCGGGACTGAAGCTTTCTTT. The full variable domain, in which reference TRBV7-9 and TRBJ1-1 provide the parts outside the CDR3, is DTGVSQNPRHKITKRGQNVTFRCDPISEHNRLYWYRQTLGQGPEFLTYFQNEAQLEKSRLLSDRFSAERPKGSFSTLEIQRTEQGDSAMYLCASSLAGTEAFFGQGTRLTVV.

The gene calls are TRBV29-1 and TRBJ2-1; 11 nucleotides align to TRBD2. Losses at the gene ends were 3 bases for V and 2 bases for J; bases not matched to a gene: 3. CDR1 and CDR2 from the germline V gene are SQVTM and ANQGSEA. The length of the CDR3 is 15 residues. In DNA, the CDR3 is TGCAGCGTTGATAGCGGGAGGGCCACCTACAATGAGCAGTTCTTC. This translates into CSVDSGRATYNEQFF.

Here the CDR3 DNA reads TGTGCCAGCAACGGCGGGAGCTCCTACAATGAGCAGTTCTTC. Translating gives CASNGGSSYNEQFF. The rearrangement links TRBV9 to TRBJ2-1; 7 bases map to TRBD2. CDR3 length: 14 amino acids. Per the germline V gene, CDR1 is SGDLS and CDR2 is YYNGEE. Unmatched junction bases numbered 3, after V lost 6 bases and J lost 0 bases. Drawing the rest from reference TRBV9 and TRBJ2-1, the complete variable domain is DSGVTQTPKHLITATGQRVTLRCSPRSGDLSVYWYQQSLDQGLQFLIQYYNGEERAKGNILERFSAQQFPDLHSELNLSSLELGDSALYFCASNGGSSYNEQFFGPGTRLTVL.

The chain employs TRBV30 and TRBJ1-1, with D tentatively TRBD1 (5 bases). The CDR3 totals 14 residues. CDR1 and CDR2 from the germline V gene are GTSNPN and SVGIG (reference sequence). In DNA, the CDR3 is TGTGCTTCGGAGAATAGGGGCCGGCACACTGAAGCTTTCTTT. Encoded protein: CASENRGRHTEAFF.

The chain couples TRBV5-1 to TRBJ2-7; TRBD1 matches at 11 bases. CDR1 and CDR2 (germline): SGHRS, YFSETQ. Germline trimming cut 4 bases from V and 1 base from J; bases unmatched to any gene: 4. The length of the CDR3 is 15 residues. The CDR3 DNA sequence: TGCGCCAGCAGCGTGGGGACAGGGGGTTCCTACGAGCAGTACTTC. This gives the protein CASSVGTGGSYEQYF.

V is TRBV19 and J is TRBJ1-5; D may be TRBD1 (6 bases). The germline gives CDR1 LNHDA, CDR2 SQIVND (reference sequence). The CDR3 extends over 18 amino acids. V was trimmed by 2 bases and J by 5 bases, leaving 22 bases between them. CDR3 bases: TGTGCCAGTAGTATAATTGGACGACTCGGCAGGGGTGATCAGCCCCAGCATTTT. Its protein product is CASSIIGRLGRGDQPQHF.

This chain connects TRBV14 to TRBJ1-1; tentatively, D is TRBD1 (5 bases). V was trimmed by 3 bases and J by 4 bases, leaving 9 bases between them. From germline, CDR1 is SGHDN and CDR2 FVKESK. The CDR3 length is 13 residues. CDR3 in amino acids: CASSHRQFTEAFF. CDR3 DNA sequence: TGTGCCAGCAGCCATCGACAGTTCACTGAAGCTTTCTTT.

This sequence joins TRBV11-3 and TRBJ2-1, with 9 bases aligning to TRBD1. Germline V lookup: CDR1 SGHNT, CDR2 YENEEA. V lost 5 bases and J lost 2; bases outside the gene matches: 13. CDR3 length: 18 residues. CDR3 DNA: TGTGCCAGCAGCCTAGCCTCTGACCGGGACAGGGCCTACAATGAGCAGTTCTTC. Amino acids: CASSLASDRDRAYNEQFF.

This rearrangement joins TRBV7-9 to TRBJ1-1; D is unresolved. Germline CDR1 is SEHNR and CDR2 is FQNEAQ (reference sequence). The length of the CDR3 is 13 residues. The V and J ends lost 0 bases and 6 bases respectively, with 8 bases between them. This CDR3 reads CASSLALRSEAFF. CDR3 DNA sequence: TGTGCCAGCAGCTTAGCGCTCCGGTCTGAAGCTTTCTTT.

The chain recombines TRBV4-1 with TRBJ1-5; no firm D call. Germline CDR1 MGHRA, CDR2 YSYEKL. The CDR3 is 15 amino acids. V shed 0 bases and J shed 8 bases, with 14 bases lying between them. The chain's CDR3 is CASSQDIGPNKPQHF. Written as DNA, the CDR3 is TGCGCCAGCAGCCAAGATATTGGGCCGAATAAGCCCCAGCATTTT.

The chain joins TRBV27 to TRBJ2-3; the match to TRBD2 covers 10 bases. V gave up 5 bases and J gave up 0 bases; unmatched junction bases: 11. This CDR3 spans 18 amino acids. Germline V gene data show CDR1 as MNHEY and CDR2 as SMNVEV (reference sequence). CDR3 coding DNA: TGTGCCAGCAGTCACCAAACTAGCGGGACTTATAGCACAGATACGCAGTATTTT. Its protein is CASSHQTSGTYSTDTQYF.

The genes are TRBV29-1 and TRBJ2-1; 8 nucleotides line up with TRBD2. Per the germline V gene, CDR1 is SQVTM and CDR2 is ANQGSEA. The V segment lost 0 bases and the J segment 2 bases; nucleotides outside the gene matches: 6. This CDR3 is built from 16 residues. CDR3 sequence: CSVEEKGLEAYNEQFF. Written as DNA, the CDR3 is TGCAGCGTTGAAGAAAAGGGACTAGAGGCCTACAATGAGCAGTTCTTC.

V and J are TRBV11-2 and TRBJ2-3; 12 bases align to TRBD2. The germline V gene encodes CDR1 SGHAT and CDR2 FQNNGV. The CDR3 totals 17 residues. With V trimmed by 5 bases and J by 2 bases, 8 bases remained unmatched. CDR3 in amino acids: CASSTGRTSGDTDTQYF. The CDR3, as DNA: TGTGCCAGCAGCACCGGTCGGACTAGCGGGGACACAGATACGCAGTATTTT.

The J gene is TRBJ1-5, the V gene TRBV11-2, with TRBD1 matching over 7 bases. The J segment lost 7 bases and the V segment lost 3 bases, leaving 6 bases of the junction unmatched. The CDR3 is 14 amino acids. Germline V CDR1 and CDR2: SGHAT, FQNNGV. CDR3 sequence: CASSFSTGSQPQHF. For the CDR3, the DNA is TGTGCCAGCAGCTTCTCGACAGGGTCCCAGCCCCAGCATTTT.

V is TRBV30 and J is TRBJ1-2; 12 positions match TRBD1. This CDR3 comprises 17 residues. Germline CDR1 GTSNPN, CDR2 SVGIG (reference sequence). V lost 1 base to trimming and J lost 8 bases; unmatched junction nucleotides: 14. The CDR3 sequence: CAWSDRLRDRGLYGYTF. The DNA of the CDR3 is TGTGCCTGGAGTGACCGCCTCCGGGACAGGGGGCTATACGGCTACACCTTC.

The chain's CDR3 is CASRASQGGAGELFF. Here the CDR3 DNA reads TGTGCCAGCAGGGCCTCGCAGGGGGGCGCCGGGGAGCTGTTTTTT. The rearrangement uses TRBV6-1 and TRBJ2-2; a possible D gene is TRBD1 (7 bases). Trimming stripped 6 bases from V and 6 bases from J, with 17 bases between. Germline lookup yields CDR1 MNHNS and CDR2 SASEGT. This CDR3 is built from 15 residues.

This rearrangement joins TRBV28 to TRBJ1-1, with TRBD1 matching over 7 bases. The CDR3 spans 14 residues. V was pared by 3 bases and J by 4 bases, with 5 bases of the junction left unmatched. The germline gives CDR1 MDHEN, CDR2 SYDVKM. The CDR3 spells CASSLEGAGTEAFF. CDR3 coding DNA: TGTGCCAGCAGTTTGGAGGGGGCCGGCACTGAAGCTTTCTTT.

This clone has just one count. The chain employs TRBV1 and TRBJ2-1; TRBD2, the table's D call, was not compared with the DNA. TRBV1 is a recognized pseudogene. This CDR3 comprises 16 residues. This CDR3 reads CTSSQDGLAAYNEQFF. CDR3 DNA sequence: TGCACCAGCAGCCAAGATGGCCTAGCGGCATACAATGAGCAGTTCTTC.

The chain is built from TRBV5-4 and TRBJ1-2; possibly TRBD1 for D (6 bases). Germline-derived CDR1 and CDR2 are SGHNT and YYREEE (reference sequence). Trimming stripped 6 bases from V and 4 bases from J, with 13 bases between. There are 13 residues in the CDR3. CDR3: CASTWDTFYGYTF. The DNA for the CDR3 is TGTGCCAGCACCTGGGACACCTTCTATGGCTACACCTTC.

This chain connects TRBV29-1 to TRBJ2-1; D is uncertain. Trimming removed 0 bases at V and 7 bases at J, with 7 bases between. The CDR3 consists of 12 residues. CDR1 SQVTM and CDR2 ANQGSEA come from the germline V gene. CDR3 coding DNA: TGCAGCGTTGAAGAGAGACTTAATGAGCAGTTCTTC. Encoded protein: CSVEERLNEQFF.

The chain is built from TRBV15 and TRBJ2-2; 7 nucleotides line up with TRBD1. Trimming at V came to 0 bases and at J to 2 bases, leaving 6 bases not matched to a gene. Germline CDR1 reads LNHNV; CDR2 reads YYDKDF (reference sequence). This CDR3 region has 17 residues. The CDR3, as DNA: TGTGCCACCAGCAGAGATTTCAACAGGGGCAACACCGGGGAGCTGTTTTTT. Its protein product is CATSRDFNRGNTGELFF.

This chain joins TRBV5-5 and TRBJ2-7; possibly TRBD1 for D (6 bases). Germline CDR1 reads SGHKS; CDR2 reads YYEKEE (reference sequence). The CDR3 is 13 residues long. Trimming pared 5 bases from V and 6 bases from J, leaving 15 bases between. The CDR3 sequence is CASSSNRVGEQYF. The CDR3 region has the DNA TGTGCCAGCAGTTCTAACAGGGTTGGCGAGCAGTACTTC.

Here the CDR3 reads CASSIPGLRTSGRVSNEQFF. For the CDR3, the DNA is TGTGCCAGTAGTATACCGGGGCTGCGGACTAGCGGGAGGGTCTCCAATGAGCAGTTCTTC. The rearrangement uses TRBV19 and TRBJ2-1, with 15 bases matching TRBD2. The V gene's germline CDR1 is LNHDA and CDR2 SQIVND (reference sequence). The junction had 14 bases not matched to a gene; V was cut back by 2 bases and J by 6 bases. This CDR3 comprises 20 residues.

The V and J genes are TRBV7-3 and TRBJ2-1, with 9 positions matching TRBD1. The CDR3 length is 14 residues. With V trimmed by 3 bases and J by 8 bases, 5 bases remained unmatched. The germline V gene has CDR1 SGHTA and CDR2 FQGTGA. The chain's CDR3 is CASSLTGGWDEQFF. The CDR3, as DNA: TGTGCCAGCAGCTTGACAGGGGGTTGGGATGAGCAGTTCTTC.